Presented here are 9 T cell receptor beta chains from one specimen sequenced in a study of persistence of HIV-infected CD4 T cells. Lysates of CMV-infected fibroblasts at around 9.8 ug/mL stimulated these cells. CD40L/CD69 double-negative CD45RO-high memory CD4+ T cells were collected. These receptors have no known antigen. This was the immunoSEQ version 4 assay in survey mode. Assay used: immunoSEQ multiplex PCR; TCRdb lists only in-frame clones, some missing. This table holds fewer than 35,000 clones, 82% found once. Sequenced here: CD4+ T cells sorted from PBMCs after 18-hour stimulation, sampled from a patient who received antiretroviral therapy. Receptor source: an adult man with HIV who was CMV-seropositive.

This clone was detected once. V is TRBV18 and J is TRBJ1-5, with 11 nucleotides matching TRBD1. The germline CDR1 and CDR2 sequences are KGHSH and LQKENI. This CDR3 is built from 19 residues. The trim removed 3 bases at V and 0 bases at J, leaving 10 bases unmatched. The CDR3 protein is CASSPLAGQGASSNQPQHF. CDR3 bases: TGTGCCAGCTCACCCCTAGCCGGACAGGGGGCAAGTAGCAATCAGCCCCAGCATTTT.

This sequence joins TRBV2 and TRBJ1-1; 8 bases map to TRBD1. CDR1 and CDR2 from the germline V gene are SNHLY and FYNNEI. V gave up 5 bases and J gave up 8 bases; unmatched junction bases: 7. The CDR3 runs to 13 residues. This CDR3 is CASSRQGRGEAFF. CDR3 sequence (DNA): TGTGCCAGCAGTCGACAGGGGAGAGGGGAAGCTTTCTTT.

As DNA, the CDR3 is TGTGCCAGCTCACCGCTAGGACAGGGTTGGGGCCTGAACACTGAAGCTTTCTTT. It translates to CASSPLGQGWGLNTEAFF. The chain combines TRBV18 with TRBJ1-1; the match to TRBD1 covers 8 bases. CDR3 length: 18 residues. Germline V gene data show CDR1 as KGHSH and CDR2 as LQKENI. Trimming removed 3 bases from V and 0 bases from J; junction bases left unmatched: 12.

The count of this clone is one. This chain links TRBV7-6 with TRBJ2-2; D is ambiguous. This CDR3 is 15 amino acids long. The germline V and J ends were trimmed by 3 bases and 4 bases, with 12 bases remaining between them. Germline V gene lookup returns CDR1 SGHVS and CDR2 FNYEAQ. CDR3 DNA: TGTGCCAGCAGCTTCCTACCAGAACCCACCGGGGAGCTGTTTTTT. Translation: CASSFLPEPTGELFF.

The J gene is TRBJ1-5, the V gene TRBV19; 11 bases agree with TRBD1. CDR1 is LNHDA and CDR2 is SQIVND in the germline V gene (reference sequence). The CDR3 extends over 15 amino acids. Trimming took 3 bases from V and 7 from J; bases not matched to a gene: 5. The CDR3 bases are TGTGCCAGTAGTATTGGACAGGGGGCGAGGCAGCCCCAGCATTTT. Translation: CASSIGQGARQPQHF.

V is TRBV7-2 and J is TRBJ2-1; D is possibly TRBD2 (5 bases). V dropped 3 bases and J dropped 4 bases, with 13 bases sitting between them. The length of the CDR3 is 15 residues. From germline, CDR1 is SGHTA and CDR2 FQGNSA. CDR3 in DNA: TGTGCCAGCAGCTTGGCCGGAGGAATTTACAATGAGCAGTTCTTC. Residues: CASSLAGGIYNEQFF.

The chain carries TRBV15 and TRBJ2-1, with TRBD2 matching over 7 bases. CDR1 and CDR2 from the germline V gene are LNHNV and YYDKDF (reference sequence). The CDR3 is made up of 15 amino acids. The V gene end was trimmed by 3 bases and the J gene end by 4 bases; junction bases not matched to a gene: 6. DNA of the CDR3: TGTGCCACCAGCAGGGGGGGGGACCTTTACAATGAGCAGTTCTTC. Protein product: CATSRGGDLYNEQFF.

V is TRBV2 and J is TRBJ1-2, with 9 nucleotides matching TRBD1. Unmatched junction bases numbered 10, after V lost 7 bases and J lost 4 bases. The length of the CDR3 is 15 residues. Germline CDR1 is SNHLY and CDR2 is FYNNEI. CDR3 region: CASKPETGGFYGYTF. The CDR3 coding sequence is TGTGCCAGCAAACCCGAGACAGGGGGTTTCTATGGCTACACCTTC.

V is TRBV3-1 (or the pseudogene TRBV3-2) and J is TRBJ2-6; unclear D gene. V gave up 6 bases and J gave up 0 bases, with 6 bases separating them. CDR1 is LGHDT, CDR2 YNNKEL, per germline (reference sequence). The CDR3 covers 14 residues. The CDR3 protein is CASRTSSGANVLTF. The CDR3 DNA follows: TGTGCCAGCAGAACAAGCTCTGGGGCCAACGTCCTGACTTTC.